These 3 T cell receptor beta chains came from one sample sequenced in a study of blood T cell repertoires in COVID-19. Profiling relied on immunoSEQ multiplex PCR, and the TCRdb table lists in-frame clones only, not all of them. The data contain about 140,000 clones, around 78% of them singletons. Material: peripheral blood. These receptor sequences come from a woman aged 55-70 years with acute or convalescent COVID-19.

The J gene is TRBJ2-2, the V gene TRBV28, with 7 nucleotides matching TRBD1. J gave up 0 bases and V 2 bases, and 9 bases lay outside the gene matches. This CDR3 spans 18 amino acids. From germline, CDR1 is MDHEN and CDR2 SYDVKM. In DNA, the CDR3 is TGTGCCAGCAGTTTAGTACCCCTACAGGGGTCGAACACCGGGGAGCTGTTTTTT. Translation gives CASSLVPLQGSNTGELFF.

This sequence joins TRBV4-1 and TRBJ2-3, with TRBD2 matching 9 bases. Per germline, CDR1 MGHRA and CDR2 YSYEKL. With 0 bases clipped from V and 6 bases from J, the junction kept 7 bases outside the gene matches. The CDR3 contains 16 residues. CDR3 coding DNA: TGCGCCAGCAGCCAAGAACTTAGCGGGAGAGGGGATACGCAGTATTTT. Encoded protein: CASSQELSGRGDTQYF.

The chain joins TRBV9 to TRBJ2-5, with TRBD2 identical over 13 bases. Germline V lookup: CDR1 SGDLS, CDR2 YYNGEE. V lost 4 bases and J lost 7; bases outside the gene matches: 7. This CDR3 spans 15 amino acids. CDR3 amino acids: CASSLGLAGTGTQYF. CDR3 in DNA: TGTGCCAGCAGCTTGGGACTAGCGGGAACAGGGACCCAGTACTTC.